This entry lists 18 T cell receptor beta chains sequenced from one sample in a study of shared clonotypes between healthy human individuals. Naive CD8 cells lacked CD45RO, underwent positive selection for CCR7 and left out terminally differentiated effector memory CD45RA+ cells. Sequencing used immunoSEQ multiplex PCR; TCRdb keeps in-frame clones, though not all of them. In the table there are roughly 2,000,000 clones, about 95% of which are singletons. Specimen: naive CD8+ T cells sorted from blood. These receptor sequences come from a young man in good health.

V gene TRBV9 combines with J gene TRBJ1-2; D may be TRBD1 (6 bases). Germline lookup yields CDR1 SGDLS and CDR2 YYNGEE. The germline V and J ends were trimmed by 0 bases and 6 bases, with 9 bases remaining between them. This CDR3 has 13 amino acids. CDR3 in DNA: TGTGCCAGCAGCGTAGTACAGGGCAATGGCTACACCTTC. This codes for CASSVVQGNGYTF.

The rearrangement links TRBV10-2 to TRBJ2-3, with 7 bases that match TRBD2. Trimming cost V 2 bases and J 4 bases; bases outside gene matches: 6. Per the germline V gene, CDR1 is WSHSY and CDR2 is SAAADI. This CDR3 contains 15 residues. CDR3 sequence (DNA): TGCGCCAGCAGTGAGGCTGAAGGGAGGGCAGATACGCAGTATTTT. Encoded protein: CASSEAEGRADTQYF.

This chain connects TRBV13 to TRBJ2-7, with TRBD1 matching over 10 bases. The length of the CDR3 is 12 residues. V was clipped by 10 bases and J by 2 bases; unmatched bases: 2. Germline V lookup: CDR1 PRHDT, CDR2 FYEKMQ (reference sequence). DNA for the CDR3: TGTGCCACGGGGACAGGGGCCTACGAGCAGTACTTC. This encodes CATGTGAYEQYF.

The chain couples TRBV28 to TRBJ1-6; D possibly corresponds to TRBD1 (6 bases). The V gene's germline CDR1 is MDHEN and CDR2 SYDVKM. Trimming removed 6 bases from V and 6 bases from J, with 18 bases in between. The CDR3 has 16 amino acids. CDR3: CASSPADSRTNSPLHF. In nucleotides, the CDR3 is TGTGCCAGCAGCCCGGCGGACAGCCGAACTAATTCACCCCTCCACTTT.

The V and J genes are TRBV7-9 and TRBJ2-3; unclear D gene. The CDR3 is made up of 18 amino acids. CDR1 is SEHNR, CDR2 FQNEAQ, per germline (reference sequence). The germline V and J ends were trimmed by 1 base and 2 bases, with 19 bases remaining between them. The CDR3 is CASSLGVVVYGDTDTQYF. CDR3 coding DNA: TGTGCCAGCAGCTTAGGGGTAGTAGTGTACGGAGACACAGATACGCAGTATTTT.

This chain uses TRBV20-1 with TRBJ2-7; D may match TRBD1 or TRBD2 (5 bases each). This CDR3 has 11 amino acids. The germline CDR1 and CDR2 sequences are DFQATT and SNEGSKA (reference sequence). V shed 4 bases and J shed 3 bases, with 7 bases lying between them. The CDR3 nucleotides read TGCAGTGCTACGGGGCTCTACGAGCAGTACTTC. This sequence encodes CSATGLYEQYF.

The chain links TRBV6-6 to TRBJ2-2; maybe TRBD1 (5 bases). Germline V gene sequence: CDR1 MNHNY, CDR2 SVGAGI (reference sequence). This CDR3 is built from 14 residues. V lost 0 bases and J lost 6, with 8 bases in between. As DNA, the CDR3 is TGTGCCAGCAGTTACTCTCCAGGGCCCGGGGAGCTGTTTTTT. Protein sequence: CASSYSPGPGELFF.

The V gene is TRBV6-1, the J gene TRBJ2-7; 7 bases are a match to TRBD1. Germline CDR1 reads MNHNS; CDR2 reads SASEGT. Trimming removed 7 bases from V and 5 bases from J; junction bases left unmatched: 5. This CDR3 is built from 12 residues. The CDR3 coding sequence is TGTGCCAGCACAGGGGGTCCCCACGAGCAGTACTTC. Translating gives CASTGGPHEQYF.

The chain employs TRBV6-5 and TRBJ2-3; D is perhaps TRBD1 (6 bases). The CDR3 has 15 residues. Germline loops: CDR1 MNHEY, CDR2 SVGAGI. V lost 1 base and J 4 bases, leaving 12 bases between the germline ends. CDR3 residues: CASSYFGGQPDTQYF. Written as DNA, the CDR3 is TGTGCCAGCAGTTACTTCGGCGGACAGCCAGATACGCAGTATTTT.

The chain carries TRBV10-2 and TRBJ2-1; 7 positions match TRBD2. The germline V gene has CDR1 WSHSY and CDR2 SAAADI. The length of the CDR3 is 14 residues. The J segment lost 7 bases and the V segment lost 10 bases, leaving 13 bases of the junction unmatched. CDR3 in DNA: TGCGCCACCCTAAGCGGGGAGGTCAGAAATGAGCAGTTCTTC. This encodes CATLSGEVRNEQFF.

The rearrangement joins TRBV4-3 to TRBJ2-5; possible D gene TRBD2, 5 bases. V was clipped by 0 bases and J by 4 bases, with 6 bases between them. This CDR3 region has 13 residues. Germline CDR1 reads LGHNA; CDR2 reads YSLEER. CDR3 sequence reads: CASSQELVETQYF. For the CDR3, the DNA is TGCGCCAGCAGCCAAGAACTAGTAGAGACCCAGTACTTC.

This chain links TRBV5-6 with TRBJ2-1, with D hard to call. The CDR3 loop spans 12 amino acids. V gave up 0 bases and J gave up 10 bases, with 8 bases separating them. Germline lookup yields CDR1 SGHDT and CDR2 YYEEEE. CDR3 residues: CASSLDFLEQFF. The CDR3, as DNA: TGTGCCAGCAGCTTGGACTTTTTGGAGCAGTTCTTC. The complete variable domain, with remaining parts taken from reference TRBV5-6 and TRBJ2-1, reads DAGVTQSPTHLIKTRGQQVTLRCSPKSGHDTVSWYQQALGQGPQFIFQYYEEEERQRGNFPDRFSGHQFPNYSSELNVNALLLGDSALYLCASSLDFLEQFFGPGTRLTVL.

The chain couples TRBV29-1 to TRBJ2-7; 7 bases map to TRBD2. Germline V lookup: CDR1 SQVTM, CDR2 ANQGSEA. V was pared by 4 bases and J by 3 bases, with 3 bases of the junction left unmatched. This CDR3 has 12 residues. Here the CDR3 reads CSVVGGVYEQYF. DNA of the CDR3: TGCAGCGTTGTGGGGGGGGTCTACGAGCAGTACTTC.

The CDR3 loop reads CASSYGQAPYEQYF. The CDR3 region has the DNA TGTGCCAGCAGTTACGGGCAGGCCCCCTACGAGCAGTACTTC. The rearrangement uses TRBV6-6 and TRBJ2-7; D not certain. V was cut by 2 bases and J by 2 bases, with 10 bases left in between. Germline V gene lookup returns CDR1 MNHNY and CDR2 SVGAGI (reference sequence). The CDR3 spans 14 residues.

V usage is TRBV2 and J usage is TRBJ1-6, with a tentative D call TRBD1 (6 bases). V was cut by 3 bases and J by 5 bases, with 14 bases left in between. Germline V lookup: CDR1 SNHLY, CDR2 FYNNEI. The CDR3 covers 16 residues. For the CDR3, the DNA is TGTGCCAGCAGTGATTTAAGGGGGAATGATAATTCACCCCTCCACTTT. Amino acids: CASSDLRGNDNSPLHF.

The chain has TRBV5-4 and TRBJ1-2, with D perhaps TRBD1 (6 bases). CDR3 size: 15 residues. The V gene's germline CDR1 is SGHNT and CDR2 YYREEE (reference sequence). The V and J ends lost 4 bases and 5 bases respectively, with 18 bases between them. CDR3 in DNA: TGTGCCAGCAGCGAGGACAGTCCTGACCTGTATGGCTACACCTTC. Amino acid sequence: CASSEDSPDLYGYTF.

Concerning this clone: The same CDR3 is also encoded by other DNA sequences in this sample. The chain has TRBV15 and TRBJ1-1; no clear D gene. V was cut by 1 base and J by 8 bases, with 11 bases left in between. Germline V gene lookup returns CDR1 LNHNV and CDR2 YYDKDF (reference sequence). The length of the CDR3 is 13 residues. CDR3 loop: CATSRVDSGEAFF. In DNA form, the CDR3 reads TGTGCCACCAGCAGAGTCGACTCCGGGGAAGCTTTCTTT.

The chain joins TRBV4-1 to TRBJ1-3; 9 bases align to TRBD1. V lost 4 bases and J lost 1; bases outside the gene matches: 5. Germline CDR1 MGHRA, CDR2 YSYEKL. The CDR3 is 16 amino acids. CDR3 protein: CASSLAGTGSGNTIYF. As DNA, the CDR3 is TGCGCCAGCAGCCTAGCCGGGACAGGGTCTGGAAACACCATATATTTT.